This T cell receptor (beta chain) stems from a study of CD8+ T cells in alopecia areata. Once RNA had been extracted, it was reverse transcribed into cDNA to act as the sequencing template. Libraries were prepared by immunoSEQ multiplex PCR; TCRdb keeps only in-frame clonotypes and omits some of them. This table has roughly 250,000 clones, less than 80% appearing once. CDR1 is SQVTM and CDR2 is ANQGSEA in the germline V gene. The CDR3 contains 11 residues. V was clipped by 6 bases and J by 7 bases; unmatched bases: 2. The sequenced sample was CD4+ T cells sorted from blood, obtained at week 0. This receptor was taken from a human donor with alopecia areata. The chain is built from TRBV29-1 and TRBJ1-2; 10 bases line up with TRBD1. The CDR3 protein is CSVGQGGGYTF. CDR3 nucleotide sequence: TGCAGCGTCGGACAGGGGGGTGGCTACACCTTC.